Listed below are T cell receptor beta chains from one sample, sequenced in a study of T-cell reconstitution after alpha-beta-depleted transplantation in children. TCRdb independently ran MiXCR on the PCR reads; one entry per CDR3 protein. The sample contains 200,000 to 300,000 distinct CDR3 sequences, over 20% of which appear only once. The sample in question was PBMCs, obtained before TCRalphabeta/CD19-depleted stem cell transplant. These receptors were collected from a girl aged 2-10 years with Fanconi anemia, due to receive a stem cell transplant. CDR3s include the opening cysteine and the closing phenylalanine or tryptophan. Fields, in order: V gene, J gene, clone size, CDR3 protein. Clone size is shown for a subset of rows, as once, few, many or a class of expanded clone.

V gene: TRBV5-5; J gene: TRBJ2-7; clone size: many; CDR3 protein: CASSLGLAGEVYEQYF
V gene: TRBV7-8; J gene: TRBJ2-3; clone size: few; CDR3 protein: CASSENRVADTQYF
V gene: TRBV7-2; J gene: TRBJ2-5; clone size: few; CDR3 protein: CASSIIAGLLKTQYF
V gene: TRBV12-3/TRBV12-4; J gene: TRBJ2-3; clone size: many; CDR3 protein: CASSQGGTGTDTQYF
V gene: TRBV7-6; J gene: TRBJ2-7; clone size: -; CDR3 protein: CASSFGGTYEQYF
V gene: TRBV29-1; J gene: TRBJ2-1; clone size: few; CDR3 protein: CSVEEGEQFF
V gene: TRBV20-1; J gene: TRBJ2-5; clone size: few; CDR3 protein: CSAVEAQLLTQYF
V gene: TRBV11-2; J gene: TRBJ2-3; clone size: -; CDR3 protein: CASSPGTRRTWGTSTDTQYF
V gene: TRBV7-6; J gene: TRBJ2-7; clone size: few; CDR3 protein: CASSLGSDRFFYEQYF
V gene: TRBV29-1; J gene: TRBJ2-2; clone size: -; CDR3 protein: CSGDMNTGELFF
V gene: TRBV20-1; J gene: TRBJ2-1; clone size: few; CDR3 protein: CSARVGGAARNEQFF
V gene: TRBV6-5; J gene: TRBJ1-1; clone size: many; CDR3 protein: CASSFQGRLNTEAFF
V gene: TRBV20-1; J gene: TRBJ2-7; clone size: -; CDR3 protein: CSALDFYEQYF
V gene: TRBV18; J gene: TRBJ2-5; clone size: few; CDR3 protein: CASSPPRGETQYF
V gene: TRBV20-1; J gene: TRBJ1-5; clone size: few; CDR3 protein: CSAQTSSNQPQHF
V gene: TRBV6-2/TRBV6-3; J gene: TRBJ2-4; clone size: -; CDR3 protein: CASKPGPRSAKNIQYF
V gene: TRBV20-1; J gene: TRBJ2-7; clone size: many; CDR3 protein: CSTDPGQGDLYEQYF
V gene: TRBV12-3/TRBV12-4; J gene: TRBJ2-7; clone size: few; CDR3 protein: CASSPNFVLSSYEQYF
V gene: TRBV10-2; J gene: TRBJ1-1; clone size: few; CDR3 protein: CASSGQGPMNTEAFF
V gene: TRBV5-4; J gene: TRBJ1-6; clone size: -; CDR3 protein: CASSLTGEKSSSYNSPLHF
V gene: TRBV29-1; J gene: TRBJ2-1; clone size: many; CDR3 protein: CSVDPGTGDYNEQFF
V gene: TRBV11-2; J gene: TRBJ2-5; clone size: -; CDR3 protein: CASSSLSGVDGETQYF